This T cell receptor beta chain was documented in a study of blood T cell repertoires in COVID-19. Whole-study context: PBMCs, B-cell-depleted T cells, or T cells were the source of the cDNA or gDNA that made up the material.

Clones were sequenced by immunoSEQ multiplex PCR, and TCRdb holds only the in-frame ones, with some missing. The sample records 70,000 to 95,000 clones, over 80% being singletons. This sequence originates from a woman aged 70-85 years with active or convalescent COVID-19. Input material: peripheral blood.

CDR3 nucleotide sequence: TGTGCCAGCAGCGCCCACATCGAGGGGGCTGGTGGCTACACCTTC. It specifies CASSAHIEGAGGYTF. J is TRBJ1-2 and V is TRBV28, with 7 bases fitting TRBD1. CDR3 length: 15 residues. J gave up 7 bases and V 6 bases, and 14 bases lay outside the gene matches. Germline V gives CDR1 MDHEN, CDR2 SYDVKM.